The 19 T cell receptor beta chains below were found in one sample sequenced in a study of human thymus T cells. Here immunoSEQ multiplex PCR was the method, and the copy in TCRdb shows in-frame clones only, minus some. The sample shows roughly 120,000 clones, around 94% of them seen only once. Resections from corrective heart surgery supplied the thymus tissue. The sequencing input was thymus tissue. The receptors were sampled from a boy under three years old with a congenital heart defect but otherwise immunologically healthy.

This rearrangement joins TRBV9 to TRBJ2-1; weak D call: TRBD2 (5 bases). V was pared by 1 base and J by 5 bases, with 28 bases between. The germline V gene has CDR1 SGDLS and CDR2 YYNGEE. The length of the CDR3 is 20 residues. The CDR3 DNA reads TGTGCCAGCAGCGTACACCCCCACGGGGTCGATCGGGCCGGAGACAATGAGCAGTTCTTC. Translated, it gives CASSVHPHGVDRAGDNEQFF.

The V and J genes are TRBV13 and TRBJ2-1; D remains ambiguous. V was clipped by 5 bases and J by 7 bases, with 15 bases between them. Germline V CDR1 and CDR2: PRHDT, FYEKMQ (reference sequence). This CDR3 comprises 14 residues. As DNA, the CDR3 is TGTGCCAGCAGCCTCTTTTCATGGGGAAATGAGCAGTTCTTC. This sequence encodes CASSLFSWGNEQFF.

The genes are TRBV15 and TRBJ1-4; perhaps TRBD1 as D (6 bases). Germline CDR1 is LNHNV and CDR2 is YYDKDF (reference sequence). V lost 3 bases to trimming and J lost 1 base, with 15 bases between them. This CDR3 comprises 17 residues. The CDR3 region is CATSRGSNRETNEKLFF. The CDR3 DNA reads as TGTGCCACCAGCAGGGGATCCAACAGGGAAACTAATGAAAAACTGTTTTTT.

CDR3 sequence (DNA): TGTGCCAGCAGCCGTAGGAGCGGGGGGTCAGATACGCAGTATTTT. This encodes CASSRRSGGSDTQYF. The V call is TRBV7-2, the J call TRBJ2-3; 9 bases map to TRBD2. CDR1 is SGHTA, CDR2 FQGNSA, per germline. J gave up 4 bases and V 5 bases, and 7 bases lay outside the gene matches. This CDR3 has 15 amino acids.

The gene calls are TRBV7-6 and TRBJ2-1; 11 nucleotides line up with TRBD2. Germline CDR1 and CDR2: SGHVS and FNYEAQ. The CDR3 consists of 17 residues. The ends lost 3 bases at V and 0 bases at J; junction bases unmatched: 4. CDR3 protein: CASSLGLAVVSYNEQFF. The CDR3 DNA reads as TGTGCCAGCAGCTTGGGACTAGCGGTTGTCTCCTACAATGAGCAGTTCTTC.

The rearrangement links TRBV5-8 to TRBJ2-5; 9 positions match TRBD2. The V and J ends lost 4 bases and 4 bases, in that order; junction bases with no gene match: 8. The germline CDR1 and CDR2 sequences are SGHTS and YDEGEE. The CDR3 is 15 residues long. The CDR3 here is CASSHSGGPPETQYF. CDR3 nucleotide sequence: TGTGCCAGCAGCCACAGCGGGGGGCCCCCAGAGACCCAGTACTTC.

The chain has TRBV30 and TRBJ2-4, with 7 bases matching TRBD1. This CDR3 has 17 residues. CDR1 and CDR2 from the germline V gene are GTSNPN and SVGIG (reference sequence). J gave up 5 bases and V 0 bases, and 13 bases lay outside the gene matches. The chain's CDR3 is CAWSVPESYTGENIQYF. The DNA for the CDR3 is TGTGCCTGGAGTGTACCAGAATCGTATACAGGGGAAAACATTCAGTACTTC.

The DNA for the CDR3 is TGCGCCAGCAGGTCGGGACAGGGGCTCTCAGATACGCAGTATTTT. It translates to CASRSGQGLSDTQYF. This chain uses TRBV10-1 with TRBJ2-3; 10 nucleotides line up with TRBD1. The CDR3 contains 15 residues. Germline CDR1 reads WNHNN; CDR2 reads SYGVQD (reference sequence). With V trimmed by 6 bases and J by 4 bases, 7 bases remained unmatched.

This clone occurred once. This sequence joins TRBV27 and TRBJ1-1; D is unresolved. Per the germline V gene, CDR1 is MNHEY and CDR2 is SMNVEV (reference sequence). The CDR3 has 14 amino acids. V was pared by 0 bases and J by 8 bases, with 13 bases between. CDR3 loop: CASSLSLRGREAFF. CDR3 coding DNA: TGTGCCAGCAGTTTATCCCTCCGAGGGAGGGAAGCTTTCTTT.

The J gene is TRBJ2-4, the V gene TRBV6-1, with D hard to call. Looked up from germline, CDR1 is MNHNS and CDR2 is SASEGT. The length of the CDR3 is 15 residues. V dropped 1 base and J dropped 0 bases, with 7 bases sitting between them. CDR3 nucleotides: TGTGCCAGCAGTGAAGATTGGACAGCCAAAAACATTCAGTACTTC. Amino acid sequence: CASSEDWTAKNIQYF.

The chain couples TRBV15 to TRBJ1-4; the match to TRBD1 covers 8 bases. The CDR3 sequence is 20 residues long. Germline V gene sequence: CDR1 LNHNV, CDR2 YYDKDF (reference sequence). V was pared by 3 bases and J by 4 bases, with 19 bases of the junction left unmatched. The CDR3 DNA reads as TGTGCCACCAGCAGGAGACAGGGGCCGCCCGGGTGGGCCCTTAATGAAAAACTGTTTTTT. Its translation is CATSRRQGPPGWALNEKLFF.

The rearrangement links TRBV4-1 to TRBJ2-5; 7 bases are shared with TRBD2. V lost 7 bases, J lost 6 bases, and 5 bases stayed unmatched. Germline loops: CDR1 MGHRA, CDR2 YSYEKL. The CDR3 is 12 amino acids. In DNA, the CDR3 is TGCGCCAGCAAGGGGAGGGGAAAGACCCAGTACTTC. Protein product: CASKGRGKTQYF.

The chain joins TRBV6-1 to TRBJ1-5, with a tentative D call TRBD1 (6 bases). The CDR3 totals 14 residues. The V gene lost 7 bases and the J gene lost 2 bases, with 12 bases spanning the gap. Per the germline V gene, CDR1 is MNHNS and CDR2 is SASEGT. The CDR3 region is CASTAGHRNQPQHF. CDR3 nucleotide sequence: TGTGCCAGCACGGCGGGACACCGCAATCAGCCCCAGCATTTT.

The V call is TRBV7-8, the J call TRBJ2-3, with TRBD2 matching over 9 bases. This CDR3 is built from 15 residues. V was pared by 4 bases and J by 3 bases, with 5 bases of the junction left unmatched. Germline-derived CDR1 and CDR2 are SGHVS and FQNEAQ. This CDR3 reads CASSSLAGMTDTQYF. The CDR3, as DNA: TGTGCCAGCAGCTCCCTAGCGGGGATGACAGATACGCAGTATTTT.

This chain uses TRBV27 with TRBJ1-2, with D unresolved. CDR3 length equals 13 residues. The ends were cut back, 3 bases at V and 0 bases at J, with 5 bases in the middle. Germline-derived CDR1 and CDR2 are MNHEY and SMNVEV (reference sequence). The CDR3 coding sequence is TGTGCCAGCAGTTTCGGCTCTAACTATGGCTACACCTTC. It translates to CASSFGSNYGYTF.

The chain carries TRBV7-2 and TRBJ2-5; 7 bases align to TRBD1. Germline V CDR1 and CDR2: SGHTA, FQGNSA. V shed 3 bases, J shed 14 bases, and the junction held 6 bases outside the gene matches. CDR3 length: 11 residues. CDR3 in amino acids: CASSFGTVHYF. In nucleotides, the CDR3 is TGTGCCAGCAGCTTCGGGACAGTCCATTACTTC.

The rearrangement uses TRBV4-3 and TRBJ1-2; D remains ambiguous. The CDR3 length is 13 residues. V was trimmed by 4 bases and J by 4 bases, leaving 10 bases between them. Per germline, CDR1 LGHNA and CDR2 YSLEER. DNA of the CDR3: TGCGCCAGCAGCCCCTGGAGGCTCTATGGCTACACCTTC. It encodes CASSPWRLYGYTF.

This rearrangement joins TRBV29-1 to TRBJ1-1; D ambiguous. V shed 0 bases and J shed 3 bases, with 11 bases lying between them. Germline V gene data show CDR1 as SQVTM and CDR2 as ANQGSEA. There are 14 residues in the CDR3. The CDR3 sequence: CSVEDLRGDTEAFF. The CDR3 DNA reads TGCAGCGTTGAAGATCTTCGGGGAGACACTGAAGCTTTCTTT. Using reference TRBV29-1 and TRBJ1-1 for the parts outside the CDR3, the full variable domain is SAVISQKPSRDICQRGTSLTIQCQVDSQVTMMFWYRQQPGQSLTLIATANQGSEATYESGFVIDKFPISRPNLTFSTLTVSNMSPEDSSIYLCSVEDLRGDTEAFFGQGTRLTVV.

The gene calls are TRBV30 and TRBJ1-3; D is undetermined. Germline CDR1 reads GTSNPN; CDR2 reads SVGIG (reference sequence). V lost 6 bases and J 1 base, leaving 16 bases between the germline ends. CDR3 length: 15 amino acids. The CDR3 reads CACNGGRESGNTIYF. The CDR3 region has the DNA TGTGCCTGCAATGGAGGGAGGGAATCTGGAAACACCATATATTTT.